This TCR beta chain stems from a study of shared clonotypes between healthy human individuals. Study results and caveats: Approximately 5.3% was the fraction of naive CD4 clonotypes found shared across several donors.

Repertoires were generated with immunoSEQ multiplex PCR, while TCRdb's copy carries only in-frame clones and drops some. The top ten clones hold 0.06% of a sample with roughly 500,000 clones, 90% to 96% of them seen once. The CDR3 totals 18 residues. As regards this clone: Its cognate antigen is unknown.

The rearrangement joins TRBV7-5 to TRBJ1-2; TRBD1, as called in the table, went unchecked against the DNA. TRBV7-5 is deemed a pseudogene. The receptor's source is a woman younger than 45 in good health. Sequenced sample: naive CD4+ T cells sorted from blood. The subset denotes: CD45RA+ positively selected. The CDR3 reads CVRSGRDRGLHSNYGYTF. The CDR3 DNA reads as TGTGTCAGAAGCGGCCGTGACAGGGGATTACATTCTAACTATGGCTACACCTTC.